Each of the 15 T cell receptor beta chains below was sequenced from the same sample in a study of cytomegalovirus exposure and HLA in healthy donors. PCR amplification relied on 60 Vbeta primers (plus 13 Jbeta primers). Produced via immunoSEQ multiplex PCR; TCRdb's table is partial and in-frame only. Among 150,000 to 200,000 clones listed, under 80% were seen once. Sequencing was done on a sample of PBMCs. The source is a woman aged 50 to 60 in good health and CMV-seropositive.

This clone appeared a few times. V gene TRBV5-4 combines with J gene TRBJ2-5, with a weak D call TRBD1 (6 bases). Gene TRBJ2-7 matches the end of the DNA better, so the J call may be wrong. This CDR3 has 14 residues. Germline V CDR1 and CDR2: SGHNT, YYREEE (reference sequence). DNA for the CDR3: TGTGCCAGCAGCATGACAGGTAGCTCCTACGAGCAGTACTTC. Translation: CASSMTGSSYEQYF.

The chain recombines TRBV5-4 with TRBJ1-2; 7 positions agree with TRBD1. V shed 4 bases, J shed 6 bases, and the junction held 6 bases outside the gene matches. CDR3 length equals 13 residues. Germline V gene data show CDR1 as SGHNT and CDR2 as YYREEE (reference sequence). The CDR3 DNA follows: TGTGCCAGCAGCCGAGGAGGGGGCAATGGCTACACCTTC. Translating gives CASSRGGGNGYTF.

The V and J genes are TRBV7-9 and TRBJ2-5; D is uncertain. The V and J ends lost 2 bases and 1 base respectively, with 11 bases between them. Germline V gene data show CDR1 as SEHNR and CDR2 as FQNEAQ (reference sequence). The CDR3 has 15 residues. This CDR3 reads CASSLTHPLQETQYF. For the CDR3, the DNA is TGTGCCAGCAGCTTAACTCATCCGCTCCAAGAGACCCAGTACTTC.

The chain carries TRBV19 and TRBJ2-3; 8 nucleotides align to TRBD1. The CDR3 totals 15 residues. The V gene's germline CDR1 is LNHDA and CDR2 SQIVND (reference sequence). The ends lost 5 bases at V and 3 bases at J; junction bases unmatched: 7. CDR3 residues: CASSPQGDWTDTQYF. The CDR3 DNA reads TGTGCCAGTAGTCCACAGGGGGACTGGACAGATACGCAGTATTTT.

The chain recombines TRBV5-1 with TRBJ2-3; 7 bases fit TRBD2. CDR3 size: 15 residues. J lost 0 bases, V lost 4 bases, and 5 bases had no gene match. Germline CDR1 SGHRS, CDR2 YFSETQ. The CDR3 loop reads CASSRGDTSTDTQYF. As DNA, the CDR3 is TGCGCCAGCAGCCGGGGGGATACTAGCACAGATACGCAGTATTTT. The full variable domain, with the rest looked up from reference TRBV5-1 and TRBJ2-3, is KAGVTQTPRYLIKTRGQQVTLSCSPISGHRSVSWYQQTPGQGLQFLFEYFSETQRNKGNFPGRFSGRQFSNSRSEMNVSTLELGDSALYLCASSRGDTSTDTQYFGPGTRLTVL.

The rearrangement uses TRBV20-1 and TRBJ1-3; D is ambiguous. Trimming took 5 bases from V and 7 from J, leaving 9 bases between them. Per germline, CDR1 DFQATT and CDR2 SNEGSKA (reference sequence). This CDR3 spans 11 amino acids. The CDR3 DNA reads as TGCAGTGCTCCCCAACTTAACACCATATATTTT. As protein: CSAPQLNTIYF.

This chain uses TRBV5-5 with TRBJ2-3; TRBD1 agrees at 8 bases. The CDR3 runs 16 residues. J gave up 0 bases and V 4 bases, and 7 bases lay outside the gene matches. Germline lookup yields CDR1 SGHKS and CDR2 YYEKEE (reference sequence). This chain's CDR3 is CASSPGTGSSTDTQYF. As DNA, the CDR3 is TGTGCCAGCAGCCCCGGGACAGGAAGTAGCACAGATACGCAGTATTTT.

The chain employs TRBV7-6 and TRBJ1-1; TRBD1 aligns across 8 bases. CDR3 length: 16 amino acids. V trimming: 1 base; J trimming: 4 bases; junction bases outside the gene matches: 8. Germline V gene lookup returns CDR1 SGHVS and CDR2 FNYEAQ. DNA of the CDR3: TGTGCCAGCAGCTTAGTGGCAGGGGGCGCAGGCACTGAAGCTTTCTTT. Its protein is CASSLVAGGAGTEAFF.

This chain joins TRBV6-5 and TRBJ2-7; D remains ambiguous. The CDR3 loop spans 13 amino acids. CDR1 and CDR2 from the germline V gene are MNHEY and SVGAGI. V was cut by 2 bases and J by 3 bases, with 8 bases left in between. The CDR3 loop reads CASSYAQYYEQYF. In DNA, the CDR3 is TGTGCCAGCAGTTACGCTCAGTACTACGAGCAGTACTTC.

V gene TRBV11-2 combines with J gene TRBJ2-7; D not resolved. Trimming shortened V by 4 bases and J by 0 bases, and 4 bases separated the two germline ends. The CDR3 loop spans 12 amino acids. Germline V gives CDR1 SGHAT, CDR2 FQNNGV. The CDR3 DNA sequence: TGTGCCAGCAGCTCCAGCTCCTACGAGCAGTACTTC. This translates into CASSSSSYEQYF. Variable domain in full (rest from reference TRBV11-2 and TRBJ2-7): EAGVAQSPRYKIIEKRQSVAFWCNPISGHATLYWYQQILGQGPKLLIQFQNNGVVDDSQLPKDRFSAERLKGVDSTLKIQPAKLEDSAVYLCASSSSSYEQYFGPGTRLTVT.

V is TRBV5-4 and J is TRBJ2-3, with D possibly matching TRBD2 (5 bases). Between the trimmed V and J ends, which lost 2 bases and 9 bases, there was a span of 25 bases. The germline V gene has CDR1 SGHNT and CDR2 YYREEE (reference sequence). The CDR3 is made up of 17 amino acids. CDR3 in amino acids: CASSFPDDWGRDWTQYF. The CDR3 DNA sequence: TGTGCCAGCAGCTTCCCGGACGATTGGGGTCGGGATTGGACGCAGTATTTT. Combining the CDR3 with reference TRBV5-4 and TRBJ2-3 gives the whole variable domain ETGVTQSPTHLIKTRGQQVTLRCSSQSGHNTVSWYQQALGQGPQFIFQYYREEENGRGNFPPRFSGLQFPNYSSELNVNALELDDSALYLCASSFPDDWGRDWTQYFGPGTRLTVL.

V gene TRBV15 combines with J gene TRBJ1-6, with D uncertain. The germline gives CDR1 LNHNV, CDR2 YYDKDF (reference sequence). Trimming removed 9 bases at V and 0 bases at J, with 18 bases between. The CDR3 length is 17 residues. CDR3 amino acids: CATGAGLKNSYNSPLHF. The CDR3 DNA is TGTGCCACGGGAGCAGGACTAAAAAACTCCTATAATTCACCCCTCCACTTT.

The chain combines TRBV7-3 with TRBJ2-4; TRBD1 matches at 7 bases. CDR1 and CDR2 from the germline V gene are SGHTA and FQGTGA. The CDR3 extends over 13 amino acids. V gave up 4 bases and J gave up 8 bases; unmatched junction bases: 5. The CDR3 coding sequence is TGTGCCAGCAGCTCGACAGGGATGGACATTCAGTACTTC. This sequence encodes CASSSTGMDIQYF.

This clone has a handful of counts. The V and J genes are TRBV2 and TRBJ2-1; 7 bases agree with TRBD2. The V segment lost 8 bases and the J segment 6 bases; nucleotides outside the gene matches: 4. This CDR3 contains 12 residues. Germline lookup yields CDR1 SNHLY and CDR2 FYNNEI. The CDR3 region has the DNA TGTGCCAGCCGACTAGCAGCCAATGAGCAGTTCTTC. Its protein product is CASRLAANEQFF.

The genes are TRBV5-4 and TRBJ2-7, with D unresolved. Trimming left V 2 bases short and J 7 bases short, with 13 bases between. This CDR3 has 13 residues. From germline, CDR1 is SGHNT and CDR2 YYREEE (reference sequence). CDR3 protein: CASSFYSMHEQYF. The DNA for the CDR3 is TGTGCCAGCAGCTTCTATTCTATGCATGAGCAGTACTTC.